Following are 22 T cell receptor beta chains from one sample sequenced in a study of cytomegalovirus exposure and HLA in healthy donors. In the PCR, 60 Vbeta and 13 Jbeta primers were used. Here immunoSEQ multiplex PCR was the method, and the copy in TCRdb shows in-frame clones only, minus some. This table holds approximately 120,000 clones, approximately 80% found once. The material sequenced was PBMCs. The receptor set was obtained from a man aged 30-40 years in good health and CMV-seropositive.

Comments on this clone: At one end, the junction sequence differs from germline, possibly due to a read error. In the same sample, other DNA sequences code for this CDR3. This sequence joins TRBV6-5 and TRBJ1-1; 9 bases agree with TRBD1. This CDR3 has 16 amino acids. The germline gives CDR1 MNHEY, CDR2 SVGAGI. The CDR3 here is CASSSPRTGANTEAFF. Written as DNA, the CDR3 is TGTGCCAGCAGTTCGCCCCGGACAGGGGCGAACACTGAAGCCTTCTTT.

The chain couples TRBV29-1 to TRBJ2-5; 7 bases match TRBD1. J was trimmed by 5 bases and V by 5 bases; bases with no gene match: 14. Looked up from germline, CDR1 is SQVTM and CDR2 is ANQGSEA. The CDR3 has 15 residues. CDR3 bases: TGCAGCGTTCGACCGCAACAGGGGTTCCTCGAGACCCAGTACTTC. This gives the protein CSVRPQQGFLETQYF.

The chain recombines TRBV5-4 with TRBJ2-3; no clear D. Germline-derived CDR1 and CDR2 are SGHNT and YYREEE (reference sequence). The CDR3 spans 19 residues. Trimming stripped 7 bases from V and 1 base from J, with 28 bases between. The CDR3 DNA is TGTGCCAGCGGGCCCCCCAAACGATCGTCCTCCCTGGGCACAGATACGCAGTATTTT. Translated, it gives CASGPPKRSSSLGTDTQYF.

The V and J genes are TRBV10-3 and TRBJ2-1, with TRBD2 matching over 14 bases. Germline loops: CDR1 ENHRY, CDR2 SYGVKD. J was trimmed by 9 bases and V by 6 bases; bases with no gene match: 1. CDR3 length equals 13 residues. The CDR3 loop reads CAIRGTSGSEQFF. The CDR3 DNA is TGTGCCATCAGGGGGACTAGCGGGAGTGAGCAGTTCTTC.

The rearrangement uses TRBV28 and TRBJ1-2; 8 nucleotides match TRBD1. CDR3 length: 15 amino acids. Unmatched junction bases numbered 6, after V lost 3 bases and J lost 3 bases. Germline lookup yields CDR1 MDHEN and CDR2 SYDVKM. CDR3 region: CASSFGQGSDYGYTF. DNA for the CDR3: TGTGCCAGCAGTTTCGGACAGGGCTCCGACTATGGCTACACCTTC.

The rearrangement links TRBV30 to TRBJ2-1, with D perhaps TRBD2 (6 bases). CDR1 is GTSNPN and CDR2 is SVGIG in the germline V gene (reference sequence). This CDR3 region has 12 residues. V was pared by 2 bases and J by 8 bases, with 10 bases between. The CDR3 region has the DNA TGTGCCTGGAGTCTGACTAGTTATGAGCAGTTCTTC. Translated: CAWSLTSYEQFF.

The chain is built from TRBV7-8 and TRBJ1-5, with TRBD1 identical over 7 bases. J gave up 7 bases and V 0 bases, and 6 bases lay outside the gene matches. The CDR3 has 15 residues. In germline, CDR1 is SGHVS, CDR2 FQNEAQ. The CDR3 protein is CASSLAETGLQPQHF. Written as DNA, the CDR3 is TGTGCCAGCAGCTTAGCGGAGACAGGGTTACAGCCCCAGCATTTT.

The genes are TRBV6-5 and TRBJ2-5, with 8 bases identical to TRBD2. Germline V gene lookup returns CDR1 MNHEY and CDR2 SVGAGI. CDR3 length equals 14 residues. J was trimmed by 5 bases and V by 6 bases; bases with no gene match: 8. Written as DNA, the CDR3 is TGTGCCAGCAGCGGGGGACTAGTTACCGAGACCCAGTACTTC. This translates into CASSGGLVTETQYF.

This chain joins TRBV4-3 and TRBJ1-2, with D perhaps TRBD1 (5 bases). Per germline, CDR1 LGHNA and CDR2 YSLEER. Deletions cut 7 bases from V and 0 bases from J, with 18 bases between. The CDR3 extends over 16 amino acids. The CDR3 region has the DNA TGCGCCAGCACCCCGAGCACAGGAGTCCCTAACTATGGCTACACCTTC. It translates to CASTPSTGVPNYGYTF.

This rearrangement joins TRBV7-3 to TRBJ2-3; 14 bases agree with TRBD2. Germline CDR1 SGHTA, CDR2 FQGTGA. Trimming removed 5 bases from V and 9 bases from J; junction bases left unmatched: 13. The length of the CDR3 is 17 residues. CDR3 bases: TGTGCCAGCAGCACCCTATCGGGACTAGCGGGAGATGACACGCAGTATTTT. Its translation is CASSTLSGLAGDDTQYF.

This CDR3 reads CAWASPYEQYF. The CDR3 DNA sequence: TGTGCCTGGGCTTCACCCTACGAGCAGTACTTC. This chain joins TRBV30 and TRBJ2-5; D is unresolved. The J call may be faulty, since TRBJ2-7 better matches the DNA end. Germline CDR1 is GTSNPN and CDR2 is SVGIG (reference sequence). This CDR3 comprises 11 residues.

The table lists this clone with a count of one. This chain joins TRBV23-1 and TRBJ1-1; 12 bases are a match to TRBD1. TRBV23-1 is labeled an ORF, and its function is uncertain. The CDR3 covers 18 residues. V lost 4 bases to trimming and J lost 6 bases; unmatched junction nucleotides: 15. The chain's CDR3 is CASSRDRDRGRGIPEAFF. CDR3 DNA sequence: TGCGCCAGCAGTCGAGATAGGGACAGGGGGCGCGGGATACCTGAAGCTTTCTTT.

V usage is TRBV28 and J usage is TRBJ1-4; possibly TRBD1 for D (6 bases). This CDR3 is built from 15 residues. Deletions cut 5 bases from V and 6 bases from J, with 16 bases between. In germline, CDR1 is MDHEN, CDR2 SYDVKM. CDR3 protein: CASSPAQGRDEKLFF. Written as DNA, the CDR3 is TGTGCCAGCAGTCCGGCTCAGGGGCGGGATGAAAAACTGTTTTTT.

The chain recombines TRBV18 with TRBJ2-3; 8 bases agree with TRBD2. CDR3 size: 16 residues. Looked up from germline, CDR1 is KGHSH and CDR2 is LQKENI. Trimming at V came to 3 bases and at J to 6 bases, leaving 11 bases not matched to a gene. For the CDR3, the DNA is TGTGCCAGCTCACCTAAACCAGCGGGAGTACTGGATACGCAGTATTTT. This gives the protein CASSPKPAGVLDTQYF.

To note about this clone: Other DNA sequences in the same sample also yield this CDR3. V is TRBV29-1 and J is TRBJ2-5; 8 bases are a match to TRBD2. J was trimmed by 5 bases and V by 3 bases; bases with no gene match: 11. This CDR3 spans 15 amino acids. Germline V CDR1 and CDR2: SQVTM, ANQGSEA. The CDR3 loop is CSVEDLRGGEETQYF. The CDR3 DNA is TGCAGCGTTGAGGATCTACGGGGGGGAGAGGAGACCCAGTACTTC.

The chain is built from TRBV27 and TRBJ2-5; 9 bases agree with TRBD1. The V gene's germline CDR1 is MNHEY and CDR2 SMNVEV (reference sequence). V was clipped by 2 bases and J by 2 bases; unmatched bases: 0. The CDR3 spans 14 residues. The CDR3 is CASSLGTGQETQYF. The CDR3 DNA sequence: TGTGCCAGCAGTTTAGGGACAGGGCAAGAGACCCAGTACTTC.

This sequence joins TRBV4-1 and TRBJ1-5, with 7 nucleotides matching TRBD1. The CDR3 runs 16 residues. The J segment lost 7 bases and the V segment lost 0 bases, leaving 9 bases of the junction unmatched. Germline V gene sequence: CDR1 MGHRA, CDR2 YSYEKL. The CDR3 spells CASSQDDRVFGQPQHF. The CDR3 DNA is TGCGCCAGCAGCCAAGACGACAGGGTGTTTGGACAGCCCCAGCATTTT.

The chain links TRBV5-1 to TRBJ1-1; 8 bases match TRBD1. The germline V gene encodes CDR1 SGHRS and CDR2 YFSETQ. The J segment lost 7 bases and the V segment lost 2 bases, leaving 7 bases of the junction unmatched. CDR3 length: 14 amino acids. The CDR3 DNA reads as TGCGCCAGCAGCTTAAGGACAGGGTTGGGTGAAGCTTTCTTT. Its protein is CASSLRTGLGEAFF.

This chain uses TRBV9 with TRBJ2-1; D is possibly TRBD1 (5 bases). Germline V lookup: CDR1 SGDLS, CDR2 YYNGEE. Trimming took off 0 bases at V and 6 bases at J, with 19 bases between the two ends. The CDR3 covers 17 residues. CDR3 coding DNA: TGTGCCAGCAGCGTAGGTCCCGGCTCCAGGGCAGTCAATGAGCAGTTCTTC. Protein: CASSVGPGSRAVNEQFF.

J is TRBJ2-7 and V is TRBV27, with TRBD1 as a possible D gene (6 bases). Germline V gene data show CDR1 as MNHEY and CDR2 as SMNVEV (reference sequence). CDR3 length equals 19 residues. V was trimmed by 2 bases and J by 0 bases, leaving 23 bases between them. The CDR3 here is CASSLMAWAGAPSSYEQYF. The CDR3 nucleotides are TGTGCCAGCAGTTTAATGGCGTGGGCAGGGGCCCCTAGCTCCTACGAGCAGTACTTC.

The chain uses TRBV27 and TRBJ1-1, with D uncertain. Trimming stripped 3 bases from V and 1 base from J, with 9 bases between. From germline, CDR1 is MNHEY and CDR2 SMNVEV (reference sequence). This CDR3 spans 14 amino acids. The CDR3 protein is CASSLSIGNTEAFF. Here the CDR3 DNA reads TGTGCCAGCAGTTTGAGCATCGGGAACACTGAAGCTTTCTTT.

The chain is built from TRBV27 and TRBJ2-5; 7 bases align to TRBD2. The germline V gene encodes CDR1 MNHEY and CDR2 SMNVEV (reference sequence). V shed 4 bases, J shed 7 bases, and the junction held 0 bases outside the gene matches. The CDR3 totals 11 residues. CDR3 region: CASSWGGTQYF. The CDR3 DNA is TGTGCCAGCAGTTGGGGGGGGACCCAGTACTTC.